Listed below are T cell receptor beta chains from one sample, sequenced in a study of blood T cell repertoires in COVID-19. TCRdb's copy holds only in-frame clones and misses some; the assay was immunoSEQ multiplex PCR. The repertoire holds about 170,000 clones, roughly 85% seen once, with nearly 4.5% in the top ten. The sequencing input was PBMCs or T cells enriched from blood (not recorded which). All receptors derive from a woman in her 50s who had recovered from COVID-19. The CDR3 runs from the conserved cysteine through the conserved F or W. Some rows mark clone size as missing; the rest say once, few, many or name a class of expanded clone.

>TRBV7-2|16|NA|TRBJ1-1
CASSSGTYRLNTEAFF
>TRBV18|12|once|TRBJ1-1
CASSLEDGGAFF
>TRBV19|14|NA|TRBJ1-6
CASSEGRYNSPLHF
>TRBV3-1/TRBV3-2|14|NA|TRBJ1-1
CASSQPPENTEAFF
>TRBV2|13|NA|TRBJ1-5
CAGHEQGDQPQHF
>TRBV30|12|NA|TRBJ1-3
CAWSNSGNTIYF
>TRBV6-1|15|NA|TRBJ1-3
CASSEGANTRNTIYF
>TRBV15|15|NA|TRBJ1-3
CATSRGAGTGNTIYF
>TRBV28|14|NA|TRBJ2-1
CASSRLAGVGEQFF
>TRBV10-1|15|NA|TRBJ2-1
CASSERDSSYNEQFF
>TRBV7-2|13|NA|TRBJ1-2
CASSFLYGEGYTF
>TRBV19|15|NA|TRBJ1-4
CASSVQGHENEKLFF
>TRBV18|14|once|TRBJ1-4
CASSPPSKSEKLFF
>TRBV28|13|NA|TRBJ1-5
CASTWGVGQPQHF
>TRBV6-5|11|NA|TRBJ1-2
CASSRGWGYTF
>TRBV6-5|13|NA|TRBJ2-4
CASRIPGAGIQYF
>TRBV27|13|once|TRBJ1-6
CATRGTVSSPLHF